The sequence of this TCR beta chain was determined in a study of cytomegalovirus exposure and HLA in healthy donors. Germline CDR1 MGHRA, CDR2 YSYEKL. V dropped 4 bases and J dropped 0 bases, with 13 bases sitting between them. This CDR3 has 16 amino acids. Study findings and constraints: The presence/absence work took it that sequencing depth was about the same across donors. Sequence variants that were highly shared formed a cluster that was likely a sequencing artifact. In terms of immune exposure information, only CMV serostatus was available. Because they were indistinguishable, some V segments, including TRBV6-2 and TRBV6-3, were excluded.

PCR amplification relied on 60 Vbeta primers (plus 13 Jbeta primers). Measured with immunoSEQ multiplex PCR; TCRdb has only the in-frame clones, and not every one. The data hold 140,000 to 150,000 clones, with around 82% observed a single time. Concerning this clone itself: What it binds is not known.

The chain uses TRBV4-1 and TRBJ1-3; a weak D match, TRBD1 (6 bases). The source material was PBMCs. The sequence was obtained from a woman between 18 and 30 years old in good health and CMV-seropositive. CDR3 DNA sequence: TGCGCCAGCAGCCGATCGACAGGTAGCTCTGGAAACACCATATATTTT. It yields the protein CASSRSTGSSGNTIYF.